This TCR beta chain was sequenced during a study of graft-versus-host responses after intestinal transplantation. Overall study: Isolated intestinal, liver-intestinal, or multivisceral transplants had been given to the recipients. Overall study findings and caveats: GvH clones surfaced in recipient marrow, some emerging earlier in ileum or blood.

Concerning this clone: Its antigen remains unknown.

Sequenced by immunoSEQ multiplex PCR; TCRdb stores in-frame clones only, minus some. The table has almost 70,000 clones, just under 95% seen once. The bone marrow was collected post-transplant, and it came from the posterior iliac crest or another site. The source of this sequence is a human patient who received an intestinal transplant, so some T cells may come from the graft donor. The input for sequencing was bone marrow, taken roughly 110 weeks after intestinal transplantation.

The CDR3 loop reads CASGPPGQVGYEQYF. The CDR3 nucleotides are TGTGCTAGTGGACCTCCGGGACAGGTCGGCTACGAGCAGTACTTC. The V gene is TRBV12-5, the J gene TRBJ2-7, with 8 bases matching TRBD1. Germline trimming cut 6 bases from V and 3 bases from J; bases unmatched to any gene: 10. This CDR3 spans 15 amino acids. Per germline, CDR1 LGHNT and CDR2 FRNRAP.